The source of this T cell receptor (beta chain) is a study of T cell repertoires in cytomegalovirus infection. Study information: From public TCR beta signatures came an indication of both CMV infection and matching HLA type.

Trimming stripped 3 bases from V and 6 bases from J, with 9 bases between. The CDR3 contains 13 residues. There are many counts of this clonotype. TCRdb reprocessed the reads via MiXCR and lists one record per CDR3 protein. Seen here are 600,000 to 800,000 distinct CDR3 sequences, 20% to 25% observed once, and the top ten hold 7.5% to 9%. Sequencing was performed on CD8+ T cells from PBMCs. This chain joins TRBV12-3 or TRBV12-4 and TRBJ2-4; the D gene could be TRBD1 or TRBD2 (5 bases each). The receptor was derived from a human donor in good health (CMV status not recorded). Some clones in this sample may be carry-over from other donors' samples. The CDR3 DNA reads as TGTGCCAGCAGTTTGGGGACGATAAACATTCAGTACTTC. Its translation: CASSLGTINIQYF.